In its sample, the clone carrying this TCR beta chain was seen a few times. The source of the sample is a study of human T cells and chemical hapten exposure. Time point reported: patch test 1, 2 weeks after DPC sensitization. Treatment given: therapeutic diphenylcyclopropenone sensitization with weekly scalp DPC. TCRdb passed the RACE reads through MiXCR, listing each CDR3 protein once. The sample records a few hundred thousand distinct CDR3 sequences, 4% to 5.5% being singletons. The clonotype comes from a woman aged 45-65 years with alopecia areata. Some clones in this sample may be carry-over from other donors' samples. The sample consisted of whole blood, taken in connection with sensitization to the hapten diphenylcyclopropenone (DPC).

The CDR3 is CASSHKSEGLAVAETQYF. The DNA of the CDR3 is TGCGCCAGCAGCCATAAGTCTGAGGGACTAGCGGTCGCGGAGACCCAGTACTTC. The chain employs TRBV4-3 and TRBJ2-5; the match to TRBD2 covers 11 bases. The CDR3 covers 18 residues. Looked up from germline, CDR1 is LGHNA and CDR2 is YSLEER. Losses at the gene ends were 3 bases for V and 5 bases for J; bases not matched to a gene: 14.